Listed below are T cell receptor beta chains from one sample, sequenced in a study of low-dose radiotherapy and immunotherapy resistance in tumors. TCRdb passed the reads through MiXCR, listing each CDR3 protein once. The table has tens of thousands of distinct CDR3 sequences, 10% to 15% seen once. The source was PBMCs, collected before treatment. These receptors all stem from a female donor with ovarian cancer. The CDR3 runs from the conserved cysteine through the conserved F or W. D genes are given only for firm matches. A clone size is listed for some rows: how often the clone was seen (once, few, many), or a class if it is expanded.

>.|many|TRBJ2-1|TRBV28
CASSSRYNEQFF
TGTGCCAGCAGCTCCCGTTACAATGAGCAGTTCTTC
>.|.|TRBJ2-7|TRBV29-1
CSVGSAYEEQYF
TGCAGCGTTGGCAGCGCCTATGAGGAGCAGTACTTC
>.|many|TRBJ2-7|TRBV7-9
CASSLVSSPYEQYF
TGTGCCAGCAGCTTAGTGTCTTCTCCCTACGAGCAGTACTTC
>TRBD1|many|TRBJ2-7|TRBV12-5
CASGQGTAHEQYF
TGTGCTAGTGGTCAGGGGACAGCACACGAGCAGTACTTC
>.|many|TRBJ2-3|TRBV7-9
CASRDGSTDTQYF
TGTGCCAGCAGAGACGGGAGCACAGATACGCAGTATTTT
>TRBD1|medium-sized|TRBJ1-2|TRBV28
CASQGASGGSGGYTF
TGTGCCAGCCAGGGAGCGTCAGGGGGATCGGGGGGCTACACCTTC
>TRBD1|many|TRBJ2-7|TRBV7-2
CASSYNRGTYEQYF
TGTGCCAGCAGCTACAACAGGGGAACTTACGAGCAGTACTTC
>.|many|TRBJ2-7|TRBV18
CASSPQAHEQYF
TGTGCCAGCTCACCCCAAGCCCACGAGCAGTACTTC
>.|many|TRBJ2-7|TRBV18
CASSRGPDKTYEQYF
TGTGCCAGCTCACGGGGACCGGACAAGACCTACGAGCAGTACTTC
>TRBD1|many|TRBJ2-6|TRBV30
CAWSVNWDRGQGGANVLTF
TGTGCCTGGAGTGTAAATTGGGACAGGGGGCAAGGTGGGGCCAACGTCCTGACTTTC
>.|many|TRBJ1-1|TRBV6-5
CASSFAGLQRWEAFF
TGTGCCAGCAGTTTCGCCGGGCTCCAACGGTGGGAAGCTTTCTTT
>.|many|TRBJ2-1|TRBV29-1
CSVDQGRKQFF
TGCAGCGTTGATCAGGGTAGGAAGCAGTTCTTC
>.|many|TRBJ2-1|TRBV5-1
CASTPGGRSSYNEQFF
TGCGCCAGCACCCCCGGCGGCCGGAGCTCCTACAATGAGCAGTTCTTC
>TRBD1|many|TRBJ2-1|TRBV18
CASSPGAGGNEQFF
TGTGCCAGCTCACCAGGGGCAGGGGGCAATGAGCAGTTCTTC
>TRBD2|many|TRBJ2-1|TRBV9
CASSVGGSGGYNEQFF
TGTGCCAGCAGCGTAGGGGGTAGCGGGGGATACAATGAGCAGTTCTTC
>.|many|TRBJ1-3|TRBV6-2/TRBV6-3
CASSYSNSAHF
TGTGCCAGCAGTTACTCGAATAGCGCCCATTTT
>.|many|TRBJ1-4|TRBV23-1
CASSQWRQNDGKLFF
TGCGCCAGCAGTCAATGGCGACAAAATGACGGAAAACTGTTTTTT
>TRBD2|many|TRBJ2-1|TRBV28
CASNTPHVAGGNNEQFF
TGTGCCAGCAACACGCCGCACGTAGCGGGAGGTAACAATGAGCAGTTCTTC